This T cell receptor (beta chain) originates from a study of blood T cell repertoires in COVID-19. Study information: Samples of COVID-19 (acute and convalescent) were obtained from the United States, Italy and Spain. PBMCs, B-cell-depleted T cells, or T cells provided the cDNA or gDNA that made up the material.

This clone was detected only once. Per the authors' pipeline: Estimation of nucleated cell counts was performed using reference gene primer amplification. Only in-frame clones appear in the TCRdb table, and some are missing; sequencing was by immunoSEQ multiplex PCR. The D gene and trimming were derived from the DNA, and the V and J assignments and clone size from that table. This table has roughly 200,000 clones, more than 75% appearing once. V lost 6 bases and J 5 bases, leaving 14 bases between the germline ends. The V gene's germline CDR1 is LGHNT and CDR2 FRNRAP. The CDR3 totals 14 residues. The chain employs TRBV12-5 and TRBJ2-1, with D maybe TRBD1 (6 bases). This sequence originates from a man of 80 years or more with acute or convalescent COVID-19. The sequencing input was peripheral blood. CDR3: CASGQGAGDNEQFF. DNA for the CDR3: TGTGCTAGTGGACAGGGTGCGGGCGACAATGAGCAGTTCTTC.